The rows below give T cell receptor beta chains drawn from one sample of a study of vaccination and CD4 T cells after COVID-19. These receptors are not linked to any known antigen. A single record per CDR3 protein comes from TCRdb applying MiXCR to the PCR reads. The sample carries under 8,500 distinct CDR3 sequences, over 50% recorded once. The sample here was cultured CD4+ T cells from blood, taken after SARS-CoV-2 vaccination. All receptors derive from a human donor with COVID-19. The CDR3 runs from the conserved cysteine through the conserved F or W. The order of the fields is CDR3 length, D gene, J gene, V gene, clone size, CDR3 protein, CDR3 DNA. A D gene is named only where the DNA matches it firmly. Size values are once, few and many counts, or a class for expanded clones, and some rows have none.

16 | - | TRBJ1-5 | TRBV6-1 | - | CASSSQRSRVNQPQHF | TGTGCCAGCAGCTCCCAGAGGAGCAGGGTCAATCAGCCCCAGCATTTT
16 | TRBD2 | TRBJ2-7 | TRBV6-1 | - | CASSSTGGRSSYEQYF | TGTGCCAGCAGCTCCACGGGAGGTCGAAGCTCCTACGAGCAGTACTTC
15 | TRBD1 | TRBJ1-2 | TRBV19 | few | CASSQRGQGAGGYTF | TGTGCCAGTAGCCAAAGAGGACAGGGGGCAGGTGGCTACACCTTC
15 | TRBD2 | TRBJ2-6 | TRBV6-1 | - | CASSRGVPGANVLTF | TGTGCCAGCAGTCGGGGGGTCCCTGGGGCCAACGTCCTGACTTTC
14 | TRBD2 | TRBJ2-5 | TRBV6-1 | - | CASNRREGRETQYF | TGTGCCAGCAATCGAAGGGAGGGTAGGGAGACCCAGTACTTC
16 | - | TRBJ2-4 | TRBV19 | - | CASSTSRLRAKNIQYF | TGTGCCAGTAGTACCTCGAGGCTGAGGGCCAAAAACATTCAGTACTTC
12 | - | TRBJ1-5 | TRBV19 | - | CASRNRDQPQHF | TGTGCCAGTAGAAACAGGGATCAGCCCCAGCATTTT
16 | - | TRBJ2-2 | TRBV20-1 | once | CSARSGRFANTGELFF | TGCAGTGCTAGATCTGGACGGTTCGCGAACACCGGGGAGCTGTTTTTT
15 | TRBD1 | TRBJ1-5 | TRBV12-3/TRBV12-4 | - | CASSRDRARNQPQHF | TGTGCCAGCAGTAGGGACAGGGCGCGCAATCAGCCCCAGCATTTT
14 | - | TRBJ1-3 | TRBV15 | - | CATSRDDTSGSIYF | TGTGCCACCAGCAGAGATGACACTTCCGGGTCAATATATTTT
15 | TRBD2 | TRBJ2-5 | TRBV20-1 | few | CSARAVQRGQETQYF | TGCAGTGCTAGAGCAGTACAGCGGGGTCAAGAGACCCAGTACTTC
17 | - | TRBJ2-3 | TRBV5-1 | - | CASSLAPQGPLADTQYF | TGCGCCAGCAGCTTGGCCCCACAAGGTCCCCTTGCAGATACGCAGTATTTT
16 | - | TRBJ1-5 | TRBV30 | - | CAWSGTRGARGQPQHF | TGTGCCTGGAGTGGGACCCGAGGGGCGAGGGGTCAGCCCCAGCATTTT
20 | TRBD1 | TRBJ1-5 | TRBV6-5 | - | CASSYNHGTGGSLGNQPQHF | TGTGCCAGCAGTTACAACCATGGGACAGGGGGTTCGTTGGGCAATCAGCCCCAGCATTTT
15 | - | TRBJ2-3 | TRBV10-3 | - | CAISEWAESTDTQYF | TGTGCCATCAGTGAATGGGCAGAAAGCACAGATACGCAGTATTTT
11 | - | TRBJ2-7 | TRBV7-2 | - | CASSQHSPPYF | TGTGCCAGCAGCCAACATTCCCCACCGTACTTC
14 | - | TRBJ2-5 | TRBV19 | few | CASTPGAVQETQYF | TGTGCCAGTACCCCAGGAGCGGTCCAAGAGACCCAGTACTTC
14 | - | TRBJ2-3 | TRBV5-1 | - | CASTLWRNTDTQYF | TGCGCCAGTACTTTATGGAGAAACACAGATACGCAGTATTTT